A single TCR beta chain is shown here with its context. Germline loops: CDR1 WSHSY, CDR2 SAAADI. The CDR3 is 14 residues long. V dropped 6 bases and J dropped 6; count of bases not matched to a gene: 6. These data are taken from a study of CD8 T cells in Susac syndrome. Reverse transcription of roughly 0.45 to 1 ug RNA used random hexamers. MiXCR, applied by TCRdb to the immunoSEQ multiplex PCR reads, yields one record per CDR3 protein. Altogether roughly 70,000 distinct CDR3 sequences are present, roughly 95% being singletons, with the ten largest covering 0.11%. The chain uses TRBV10-2 and TRBJ2-1, with 9 bases fitting TRBD1. The receptor was isolated from a human donor with multiple sclerosis. The sequenced sample was CD4+ T cells from PBMCs. CDR3 bases: TGCGCCAGCAGAAAAGACAGGGGGAGCAATGAGCAGTTCTTC. Translated, it gives CASRKDRGSNEQFF.